This T cell receptor beta chain was captured in a study of shared clonotypes between healthy human individuals. Produced via immunoSEQ multiplex PCR; TCRdb's table is partial and in-frame only. Of a few million clones in the sample, just over 90% were seen once. Naive CD8 cells lacked CD45RO, underwent positive selection for CCR7 and left out terminally differentiated effector memory CD45RA+ cells. The CDR3 covers 17 residues. Germline loops: CDR1 SQVTM, CDR2 ANQGSEA. V lost 4 bases and J 0 bases, leaving 16 bases between the germline ends. The chain couples TRBV29-1 to TRBJ2-6; a possible D gene is TRBD1 (6 bases). The clonotype was recovered from a man younger than 35 in good health. Some clones in this sample may be carry-over from other donors' samples. Sequencing input: naive CD8+ T cells from PBMCs. CDR3 coding DNA: TGCAGCGTTGTAGGCGCAGGGGCTCACTCTGGGGCCAACGTCCTGACTTTC. Translating it yields CSVVGAGAHSGANVLTF.